This T cell receptor beta chain was captured by sequencing in a study of T cell changes during pregnancy in multiple sclerosis. The CDR3 has 13 amino acids. Germline loops: CDR1 MNHNS, CDR2 SASEGT. Trimming shortened V by 5 bases and J by 1 base, and 8 bases separated the two germline ends. Sequencing used immunoSEQ multiplex PCR; TCRdb keeps in-frame clones, though not all of them. The sample has under 150,000 clones; approximately 96% are singletons. This sequence originates from a female donor with multiple sclerosis, enrolled in a pregnancy study. The rearrangement uses TRBV6-1 and TRBJ2-5; TRBD1 might be the D (5 bases). Here the sequenced sample was peripheral blood, taken after pregnancy. This CDR3 is CASSRQFQETQYF. The CDR3 coding sequence is TGTGCCAGCAGTCGACAGTTCCAAGAGACCCAGTACTTC.